This T cell receptor beta chain emerged from a study of shared clonotypes between healthy human individuals. The count of this clone is one. The CDR3 runs to 16 residues. The germline V gene has CDR1 SGDLS and CDR2 YYNGEE. Trimming cost V 3 bases and J 6 bases; bases outside gene matches: 7. Some 30,000 T cell genomes, or about 190 ng DNA, went into the sorted-subset replicate PCRs. Produced via immunoSEQ multiplex PCR; TCRdb's table is partial and in-frame only. The sample carries under 2.5 million clones, around 92% recorded once. The chain employs TRBV9 and TRBJ2-1, with TRBD2 matching 12 bases. The TCR sequence derives from a man younger than 35 in good health. Some clones in this sample may be carry-over from other donors' samples. Material: naive CD4+ T cells from PBMCs. As for subset: CD45RA+ positively selected. The CDR3 here is CASSAVLAGGGNEQFF. Written as DNA, the CDR3 is TGTGCCAGCAGCGCTGTACTAGCGGGAGGTGGCAATGAGCAGTTCTTC.